The present TCR beta chain was sequenced within a study of T cells in Graves' hyperthyroidism and ophthalmopathy. General study findings and limits: From stable hyperthyroidism, ophthalmopathy was separated by a 13 V-J model. Most clonotypes expanded in the thyroid (above 0.001) were also present in blood.

This clonotype showed up just a few times. The antigen is not known. A much larger clone differs by one base, so this may be a read error. From RNA transcripts, TCR beta CDR3 regions were amplified. The HTBI set primed first-round TCR CDR3 RT-PCR. TCRdb analysed the multiplex PCR reads with MiXCR anew, one entry per CDR3 protein. The profile shows roughly 380,000 distinct CDR3 sequences, 14% of them singletons. Uncontrolled infections, other autoimmune diseases, pregnancy or lactation led to exclusion of patients. The sequence came from a woman in her sixties or seventies with Graves' hyperthyroidism. Sequenced: blood.

In DNA form, the CDR3 reads TGTGCCAGCAGCCAAGATCCCTTCCTGAATGGGGAGCAGTTCTTC. Translating gives CASSQDPFLNGEQFF. The rearrangement links TRBV3-1 to TRBJ2-1; D gene uncertain. This CDR3 contains 15 residues. Germline CDR1 and CDR2: LGHDT and YNNKEL (reference sequence). Trimming pared 0 bases from V and 10 bases from J, leaving 16 bases between.